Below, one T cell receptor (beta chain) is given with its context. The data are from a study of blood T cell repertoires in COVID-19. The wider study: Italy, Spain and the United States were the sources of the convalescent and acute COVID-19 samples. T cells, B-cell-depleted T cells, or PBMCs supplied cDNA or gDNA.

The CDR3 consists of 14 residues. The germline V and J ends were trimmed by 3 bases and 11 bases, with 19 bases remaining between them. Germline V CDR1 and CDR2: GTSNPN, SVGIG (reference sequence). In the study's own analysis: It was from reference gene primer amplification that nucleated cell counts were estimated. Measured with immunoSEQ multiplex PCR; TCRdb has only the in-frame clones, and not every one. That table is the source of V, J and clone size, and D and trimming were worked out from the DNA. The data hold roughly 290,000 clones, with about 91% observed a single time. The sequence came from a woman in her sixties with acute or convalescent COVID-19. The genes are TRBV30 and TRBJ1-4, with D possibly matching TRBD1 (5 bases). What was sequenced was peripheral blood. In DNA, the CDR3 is TGTGCCTGGAGCGAGGGACTCCCAGGTACGAAACTGTTTTTT. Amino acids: CAWSEGLPGTKLFF.